This is a list of T cell receptor beta chains from one sample in a study of blood T cell repertoires in COVID-19. Produced via immunoSEQ multiplex PCR; TCRdb's table is partial and in-frame only. The data show some 200,000 clones, more than 70% seen once. The sequenced material came from peripheral blood. These receptors all stem from a man over 45 with COVID-19, enrolled during active disease. The CDR3 runs from the conserved cysteine through the conserved F or W. The D gene is left open where the match is weak. Not all rows give a size; the values are once, few, many and, for expanded clones, a class.

v_gene: TRBV19
j_gene: TRBJ1-2
d_gene: TRBD1
abundance: -
CDR3nt: TGTGCCAGTAGTAGGGGACAGGTCCTCTATGGCTACACCTTC
CDR3aa: CASSRGQVLYGYTF

v_gene: TRBV5-6
j_gene: TRBJ2-7
d_gene: TRBD2
abundance: once
CDR3nt: TGTGCCAGCAGCCAAGGACTAGCGGGAGTTCTCGAGCAGTACTTC
CDR3aa: CASSQGLAGVLEQYF

v_gene: TRBV4-1
j_gene: TRBJ2-1
d_gene: TRBD2
abundance: -
CDR3nt: TGCGCCAGCAGCCCGAGCGCGGGGGGTTGGACCTACAATGAGCAGTTCTTC
CDR3aa: CASSPSAGGWTYNEQFF

v_gene: TRBV6-2/TRBV6-3
j_gene: TRBJ2-7
d_gene: TRBD1
abundance: -
CDR3nt: TGTGCCAGCAGTCCGCGCACAGCACGCCGGGACAGGGGTTACGAGCAGTACTTC
CDR3aa: CASSPRTARRDRGYEQYF

v_gene: TRBV5-1
j_gene: TRBJ1-3
d_gene: -
abundance: -
CDR3nt: TGCGCCAGCAGCTTAACTGACAGTTCCTCTGGAAACACCATATATTTT
CDR3aa: CASSLTDSSSGNTIYF

v_gene: TRBV5-6
j_gene: TRBJ1-2
d_gene: TRBD1
abundance: -
CDR3nt: TGTGCCAGCAGGGCAACAGGGGGATACTATGGCTACACCTTC
CDR3aa: CASRATGGYYGYTF

v_gene: TRBV7-9
j_gene: TRBJ2-3
d_gene: TRBD1
abundance: -
CDR3nt: TGTGCCAGCAGCCTGGACAGGGAAGGTACGCAGTATTTT
CDR3aa: CASSLDREGTQYF

v_gene: TRBV5-4
j_gene: TRBJ2-2
d_gene: TRBD1
abundance: once
CDR3nt: TGTGCCAGCAGCCTCCAGGGGGCCAACACCGGGGAGCTGTTTTTT
CDR3aa: CASSLQGANTGELFF

v_gene: TRBV19
j_gene: TRBJ2-3
d_gene: TRBD2
abundance: -
CDR3nt: TGTGCCAGTAGTAGACGCAGCGGGAGTGGCACAGATACGCAGTATTTT
CDR3aa: CASSRRSGSGTDTQYF

v_gene: TRBV6-5
j_gene: TRBJ1-5
d_gene: -
abundance: -
CDR3nt: TGTGCCAGCAGTTACTCGGACAGTCAGCCCCAGCATTTT
CDR3aa: CASSYSDSQPQHF

v_gene: TRBV28
j_gene: TRBJ2-7
d_gene: -
abundance: -
CDR3nt: TGTGCCAGCAGTTTAGGTTCAGGGCCGACGTACTACGAGCAGTACTTC
CDR3aa: CASSLGSGPTYYEQYF

v_gene: TRBV3-1/TRBV3-2
j_gene: TRBJ1-6
d_gene: -
abundance: -
CDR3nt: TGTGCCAGCAGCCTTAGGCAGACAGCAAATTCACCCCTCCACTTT
CDR3aa: CASSLRQTANSPLHF

v_gene: TRBV15
j_gene: TRBJ1-5
d_gene: TRBD1
abundance: -
CDR3nt: TGTGCCACCAGCAGGGGGACAGGGGTCAATCAGCCCCAGCATTTT
CDR3aa: CATSRGTGVNQPQHF

v_gene: TRBV19
j_gene: TRBJ2-5
d_gene: -
abundance: -
CDR3nt: TGTGCCAGTAGTAGGGACACGGCTCGGGCCCAGTACTTC
CDR3aa: CASSRDTARAQYF

v_gene: TRBV7-2
j_gene: TRBJ2-2
d_gene: -
abundance: -
CDR3nt: TGTGCCAGCAGCTTAGATGGGACTAACACCGGGGAGCTGTTTTTT
CDR3aa: CASSLDGTNTGELFF

v_gene: TRBV28
j_gene: TRBJ2-4
d_gene: -
abundance: -
CDR3nt: TGTGCCAGCAGTCAGGTGAGGGACATTCAGTACTTC
CDR3aa: CASSQVRDIQYF

v_gene: TRBV18
j_gene: TRBJ2-1
d_gene: -
abundance: -
CDR3nt: TGTGCCAGCTCAAAAGACTCCCAATACAATGAGCAGTTCTTC
CDR3aa: CASSKDSQYNEQFF

v_gene: TRBV24-1
j_gene: TRBJ2-5
d_gene: TRBD2
abundance: -
CDR3nt: TGTGCCACCAGTGACCAGACTAGCGGGGGGCCGAGTGAGACCCAGTACTTC
CDR3aa: CATSDQTSGGPSETQYF

v_gene: TRBV9
j_gene: TRBJ1-6
d_gene: -
abundance: -
CDR3nt: TGTGCCAGCAGCGACAGCAGCTCCTATAATTCACCCCTCCACTTT
CDR3aa: CASSDSSSYNSPLHF

v_gene: TRBV9
j_gene: TRBJ2-3
d_gene: TRBD2
abundance: -
CDR3nt: TGTGCCAGCAGCGCGGGACTAGCGGAGTTCACAGATACGCAGTATTTT
CDR3aa: CASSAGLAEFTDTQYF

v_gene: TRBV19
j_gene: TRBJ1-6
d_gene: -
abundance: -
CDR3nt: TGTGCCAGTAGTAGGAAGACACAGGAAAATTCACCCCTCCACTTT
CDR3aa: CASSRKTQENSPLHF

v_gene: TRBV6-2/TRBV6-3
j_gene: TRBJ2-1
d_gene: TRBD1
abundance: -
CDR3nt: TGTGCCAGCAGCCAAGCCGGGACAGGCTGGGATGAGCAGTTCTTC
CDR3aa: CASSQAGTGWDEQFF

v_gene: TRBV27
j_gene: TRBJ2-7
d_gene: TRBD1
abundance: -
CDR3nt: TGTGCCAGCAGTTTCACCGGGACAGCCACCTACGAGCAGTACTTC
CDR3aa: CASSFTGTATYEQYF

v_gene: TRBV5-1
j_gene: TRBJ2-5
d_gene: -
abundance: once
CDR3nt: TGCGCCAGCAGCTTGACGGCGGATCAAGAGACCCAGTACTTC
CDR3aa: CASSLTADQETQYF